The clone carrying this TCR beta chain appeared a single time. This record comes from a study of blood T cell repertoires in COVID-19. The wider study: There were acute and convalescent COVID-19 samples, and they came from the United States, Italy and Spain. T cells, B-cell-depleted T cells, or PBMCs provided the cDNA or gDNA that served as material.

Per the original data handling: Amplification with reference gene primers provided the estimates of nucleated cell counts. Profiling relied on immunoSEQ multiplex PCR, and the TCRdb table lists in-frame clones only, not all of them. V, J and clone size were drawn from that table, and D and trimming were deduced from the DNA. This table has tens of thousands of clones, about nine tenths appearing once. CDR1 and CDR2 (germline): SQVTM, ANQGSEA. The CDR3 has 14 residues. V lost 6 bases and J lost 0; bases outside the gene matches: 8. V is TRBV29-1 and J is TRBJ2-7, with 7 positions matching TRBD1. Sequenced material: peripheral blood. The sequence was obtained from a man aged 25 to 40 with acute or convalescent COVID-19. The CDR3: CSVKDRVYSYEQYF. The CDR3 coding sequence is TGCAGCGTCAAAGACAGGGTCTACTCCTACGAGCAGTACTTC.